The rows below give T cell receptor beta chains drawn from one sample of a study of metastatic and nonmetastatic thyroid tumors. With MiXCR, TCRdb reprocessed the PCR reads. The sample holds about 26,000 clones, about 26% seen once. The specimen was blood. These receptor sequences come from a female donor with papillary thyroid cancer or a benign thyroid nodule (not recorded which). Some clones in this sample may be carry-over from other donors' samples. Both conserved end residues are part of each CDR3. Each record gives: CDR3 protein, CDR3 DNA, J gene, D gene, clone size, V gene. D genes are given only for firm matches. The size of a clone is reported for some rows only, either as once, few or many, or as a class for expanded clones.

cdr3_aa: CASSPLLQGANEKLFF
cdr3_nt: TGTGCCAGCTCACCACTTTTACAGGGGGCTAATGAAAAACTGTTTTTT
j_call: TRBJ1-4
d_call: TRBD1
clone_size: NA
v_call: TRBV18

cdr3_aa: CASSTGRGGRLDEQFF
cdr3_nt: TGTGCCAGCAGCACCGGGAGGGGCGGGAGATTGGATGAGCAGTTCTTC
j_call: TRBJ2-1
d_call: TRBD2
clone_size: many
v_call: TRBV7-8

cdr3_aa: CATSTSGLPNGQFF
cdr3_nt: TGTGCCACCAGTACAAGCGGGTTACCTAATGGGCAGTTCTTC
j_call: TRBJ2-1
d_call: NA
clone_size: NA
v_call: TRBV24-1

cdr3_aa: CSAEPSSGSGATEQFF
cdr3_nt: TGCAGTGCCGAGCCCTCAAGCGGGAGTGGGGCTACTGAGCAGTTCTTC
j_call: TRBJ2-1
d_call: TRBD2
clone_size: many
v_call: TRBV20-1

cdr3_aa: CASSKTGPGETQYF
cdr3_nt: TGTGCCAGCAGCAAGACAGGGCCGGGAGAGACCCAGTACTTC
j_call: TRBJ2-5
d_call: TRBD1
clone_size: many
v_call: TRBV5-6

cdr3_aa: CASSLDGPAAQFF
cdr3_nt: TGTGCCAGCAGTTTAGACGGGCCCGCGGCGCAGTTTTTC
j_call: TRBJ2-1
d_call: NA
clone_size: few
v_call: TRBV12-3/TRBV12-4

cdr3_aa: CASSDQGAIGYNEQFF
cdr3_nt: TGTGCCAGCAGTGATCAGGGGGCGATCGGCTACAATGAGCAGTTCTTC
j_call: TRBJ2-1
d_call: TRBD1
clone_size: medium-sized
v_call: TRBV6-1

cdr3_aa: CASSVPSGRWYEQYF
cdr3_nt: TGTGCCAGCAGCGTCCCCAGCGGTAGGTGGTACGAGCAGTACTTC
j_call: TRBJ2-7
d_call: NA
clone_size: NA
v_call: TRBV9

cdr3_aa: CASSLENSPLHF
cdr3_nt: TGTGCCAGCAGCTTAGAGAATTCACCCCTCCACTTT
j_call: TRBJ1-6
d_call: NA
clone_size: many
v_call: TRBV13

cdr3_aa: CESSLDRSSYEQYF
cdr3_nt: TGTGAAAGCAGCTTAGACAGAAGCTCCTACGAGCAGTACTTC
j_call: TRBJ2-7
d_call: NA
clone_size: NA
v_call: TRBV7-2

cdr3_aa: CASSPGHSGGTEAFF
cdr3_nt: TGTGCCAGCAGCCCGGGGCATTCGGGAGGCACTGAAGCTTTCTTT
j_call: TRBJ1-1
d_call: NA
clone_size: many
v_call: TRBV9

cdr3_aa: CASSLGSGITNTDTQYF
cdr3_nt: TGTGCCAGCAGCCTCGGGAGCGGGATAACTAACACAGATACGCAGTATTTT
j_call: TRBJ2-3
d_call: TRBD2
clone_size: many
v_call: TRBV7-3

cdr3_aa: CSAKGGGTTSYEQYF
cdr3_nt: TGCAGTGCTAAGGGAGGGGGCACCACCTCCTACGAGCAGTACTTC
j_call: TRBJ2-7
d_call: NA
clone_size: many
v_call: TRBV20-1